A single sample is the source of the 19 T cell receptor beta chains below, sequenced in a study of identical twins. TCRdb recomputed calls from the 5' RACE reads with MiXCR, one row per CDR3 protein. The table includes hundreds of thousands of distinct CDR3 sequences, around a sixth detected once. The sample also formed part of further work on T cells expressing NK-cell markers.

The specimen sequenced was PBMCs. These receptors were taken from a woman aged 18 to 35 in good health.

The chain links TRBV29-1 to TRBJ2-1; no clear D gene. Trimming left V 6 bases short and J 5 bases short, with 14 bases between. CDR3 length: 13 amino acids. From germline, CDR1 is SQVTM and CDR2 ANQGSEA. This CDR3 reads CSVLGLTHNEQFF. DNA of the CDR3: TGCAGCGTATTGGGATTAACTCACAATGAGCAGTTCTTC.

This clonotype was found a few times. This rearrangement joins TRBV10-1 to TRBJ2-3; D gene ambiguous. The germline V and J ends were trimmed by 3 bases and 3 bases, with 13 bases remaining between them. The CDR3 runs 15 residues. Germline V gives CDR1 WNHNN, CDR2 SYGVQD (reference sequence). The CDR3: CASSDSQRRTDTQYF. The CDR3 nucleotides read TGCGCCAGCAGTGATTCCCAGAGAAGGACAGATACGCAGTATTTT.

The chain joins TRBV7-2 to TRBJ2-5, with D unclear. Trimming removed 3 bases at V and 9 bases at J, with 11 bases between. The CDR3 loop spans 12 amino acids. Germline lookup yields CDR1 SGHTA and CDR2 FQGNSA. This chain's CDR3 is CASSLTPWAQYF. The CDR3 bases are TGTGCCAGCAGCTTGACCCCTTGGGCCCAGTACTTC.

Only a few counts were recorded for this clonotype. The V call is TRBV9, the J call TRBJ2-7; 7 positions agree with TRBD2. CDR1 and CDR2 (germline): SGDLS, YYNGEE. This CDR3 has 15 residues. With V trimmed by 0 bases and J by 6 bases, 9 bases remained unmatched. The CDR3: CASSVDPQRGSEQYF. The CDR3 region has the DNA TGTGCCAGCAGCGTAGATCCCCAGCGGGGTTCCGAGCAGTACTTC.

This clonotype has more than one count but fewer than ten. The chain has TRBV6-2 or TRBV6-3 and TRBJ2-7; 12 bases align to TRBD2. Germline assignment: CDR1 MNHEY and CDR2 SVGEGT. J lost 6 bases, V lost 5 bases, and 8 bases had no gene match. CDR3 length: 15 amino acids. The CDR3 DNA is TGTGCCAGCAGTACAGGACTAGCGGGAATTTCCGAGCAGTACTTC. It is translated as CASSTGLAGISEQYF.

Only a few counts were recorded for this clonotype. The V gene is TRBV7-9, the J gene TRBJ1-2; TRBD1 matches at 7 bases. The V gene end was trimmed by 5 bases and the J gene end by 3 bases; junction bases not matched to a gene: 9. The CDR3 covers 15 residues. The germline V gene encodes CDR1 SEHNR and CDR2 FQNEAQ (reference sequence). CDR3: CASSHPETGYYGYTF. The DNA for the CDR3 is TGTGCCAGCAGCCACCCGGAGACAGGGTACTATGGCTACACCTTC.

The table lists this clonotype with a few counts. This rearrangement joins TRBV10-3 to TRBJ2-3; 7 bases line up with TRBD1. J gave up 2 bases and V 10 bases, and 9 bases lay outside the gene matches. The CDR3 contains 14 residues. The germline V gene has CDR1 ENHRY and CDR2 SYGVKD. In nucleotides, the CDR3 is TGTGCCACGCGTAGGGGGCCCCCCACAGATACGCAGTATTTT. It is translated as CATRRGPPTDTQYF.

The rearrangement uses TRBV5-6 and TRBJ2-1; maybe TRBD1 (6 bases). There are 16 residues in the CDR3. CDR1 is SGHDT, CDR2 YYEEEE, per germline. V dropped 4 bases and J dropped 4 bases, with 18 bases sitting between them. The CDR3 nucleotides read TGTGCCAGCAGCGAATTCAGGGGACGCCAATACAATGAGCAGTTCTTC. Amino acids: CASSEFRGRQYNEQFF.

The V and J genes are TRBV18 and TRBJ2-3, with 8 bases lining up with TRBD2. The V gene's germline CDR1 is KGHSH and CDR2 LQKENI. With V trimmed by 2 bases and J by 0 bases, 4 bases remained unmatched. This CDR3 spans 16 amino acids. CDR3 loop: CASSPRTSSSTDTQYF. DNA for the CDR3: TGTGCCAGCTCACCAAGGACTAGCAGTAGCACAGATACGCAGTATTTT.

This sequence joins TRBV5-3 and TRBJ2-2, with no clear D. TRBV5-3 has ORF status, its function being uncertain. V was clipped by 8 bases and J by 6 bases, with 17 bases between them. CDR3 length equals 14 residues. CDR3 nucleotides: TGTGCCAGCAGCCTGGTAGTCCTCTCCGGGGAGCTGTTTTTT. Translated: CASSLVVLSGELFF.

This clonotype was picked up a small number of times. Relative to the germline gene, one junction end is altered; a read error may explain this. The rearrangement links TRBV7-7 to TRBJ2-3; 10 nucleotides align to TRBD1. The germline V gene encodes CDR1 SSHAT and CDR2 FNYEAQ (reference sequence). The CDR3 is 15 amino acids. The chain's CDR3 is CASSLGTGVSDTQYF. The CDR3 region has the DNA TGTGCTAGCAGCTTAGGGACAGGGGTTTCAGATACGCAGTATTTT.

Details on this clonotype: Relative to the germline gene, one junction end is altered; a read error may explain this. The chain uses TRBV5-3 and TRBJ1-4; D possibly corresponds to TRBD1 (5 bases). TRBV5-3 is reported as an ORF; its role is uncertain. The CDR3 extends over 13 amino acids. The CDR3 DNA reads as TGTGCCAGGAGCTCGGGGGGAAATGAAAAACTGTTTTTT. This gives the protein CARSSGGNEKLFF.

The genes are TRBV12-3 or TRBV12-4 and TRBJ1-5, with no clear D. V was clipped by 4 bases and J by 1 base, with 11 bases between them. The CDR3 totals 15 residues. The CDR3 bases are TGTGCCAGCAGTTCCGGGATGGGGAGCAATCAGCCCCAGCATTTT. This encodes CASSSGMGSNQPQHF.

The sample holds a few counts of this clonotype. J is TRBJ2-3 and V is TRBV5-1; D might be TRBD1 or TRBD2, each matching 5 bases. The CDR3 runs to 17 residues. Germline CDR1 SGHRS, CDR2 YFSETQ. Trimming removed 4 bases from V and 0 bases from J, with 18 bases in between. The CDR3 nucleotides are TGCGCCAGCAGCAGAGGGGCAGCCAGTCCTAGCACAGATACGCAGTATTTT. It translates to CASSRGAASPSTDTQYF. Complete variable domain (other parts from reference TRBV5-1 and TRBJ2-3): KAGVTQTPRYLIKTRGQQVTLSCSPISGHRSVSWYQQTPGQGLQFLFEYFSETQRNKGNFPGRFSGRQFSNSRSEMNVSTLELGDSALYLCASSRGAASPSTDTQYFGPGTRLTVL.

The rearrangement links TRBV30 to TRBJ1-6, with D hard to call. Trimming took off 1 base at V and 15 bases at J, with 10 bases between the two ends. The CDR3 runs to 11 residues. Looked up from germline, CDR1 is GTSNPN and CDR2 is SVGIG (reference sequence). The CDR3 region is CAWSGMIDLHF. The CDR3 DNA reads TGTGCCTGGAGTGGAATGATCGACCTCCACTTT.

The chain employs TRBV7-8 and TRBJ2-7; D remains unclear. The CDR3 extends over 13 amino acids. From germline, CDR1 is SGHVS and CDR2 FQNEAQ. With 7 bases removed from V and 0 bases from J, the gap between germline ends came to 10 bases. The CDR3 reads CASTLASSYEQYF. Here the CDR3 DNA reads TGTGCCAGCACCCTGGCGAGCTCCTACGAGCAGTACTTC.

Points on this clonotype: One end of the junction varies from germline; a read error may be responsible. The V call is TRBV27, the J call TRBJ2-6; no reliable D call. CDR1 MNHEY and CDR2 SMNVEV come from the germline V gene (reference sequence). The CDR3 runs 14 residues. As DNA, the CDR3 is TGTGTCAGCATGGACGAATCTGGGGCCAACGTCCTGACTTTC. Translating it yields CVSMDESGANVLTF.

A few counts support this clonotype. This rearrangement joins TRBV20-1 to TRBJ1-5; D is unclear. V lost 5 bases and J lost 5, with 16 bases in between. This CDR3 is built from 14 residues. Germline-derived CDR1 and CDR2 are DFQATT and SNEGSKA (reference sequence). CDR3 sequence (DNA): TGCAGTGCTGGCAGTCCGGCTACCGATCAGCCCCAGCATTTT. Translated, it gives CSAGSPATDQPQHF.

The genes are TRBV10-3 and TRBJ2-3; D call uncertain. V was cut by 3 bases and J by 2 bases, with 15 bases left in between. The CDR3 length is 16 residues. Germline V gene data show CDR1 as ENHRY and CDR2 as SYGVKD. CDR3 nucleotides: TGTGCCATCAGTGAATACCAGGCGGAAACCACAGATACGCAGTATTTT. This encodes CAISEYQAETTDTQYF.